This T cell receptor (beta chain) derives from a study of response to subunit inactivated influenza vaccine. Points from the study as a whole: Each seasonal influenza vaccination recruits few new T cells, the authors suggested.

The CDR3 runs to 17 residues. V lost 7 bases to trimming and J lost 2 bases; unmatched junction nucleotides: 14. Germline V lookup: CDR1 MNHNS, CDR2 SASEGT. This clonotype occurred many times. Antigen: not known. TCRdb analysed the RT-PCR reads with MiXCR anew, one entry per CDR3 protein. The sample shows 430,000 or so distinct CDR3 sequences, over 9.5% of them seen only once. The chain uses TRBV6-1 and TRBJ2-7; the match to TRBD2 covers 10 bases. The material sequenced was PBMCs from blood, taken more than 35 days after vaccination. This receptor was obtained from a man over 45 who received an inactivated influenza vaccine. The DNA for the CDR3 is TGTGCCAGCACCAGCAGGGGACTAGCGATTAGACCCTACGAGCAGTACTTC. It encodes CASTSRGLAIRPYEQYF.